This passage covers 24 T cell receptor beta chains from one sample sequenced in a study of cytomegalovirus exposure and HLA in healthy donors. Primers: 60 Vbeta forward and 13 Jbeta reverse. Sequencing was performed with immunoSEQ multiplex PCR; in TCRdb, only in-frame clones are kept and a portion is missing. The sample consists of approximately 92,000 clones, roughly 71% of them appearing once. Material: PBMCs. The receptors were sampled from a man between 50 and 59 years old in good health and CMV-seronegative.

The chain is built from TRBV27 and TRBJ2-3; tentative D call: TRBD2 (6 bases). Germline V lookup: CDR1 MNHEY, CDR2 SMNVEV (reference sequence). The CDR3 has 14 amino acids. Trimming cost V 4 bases and J 4 bases, with 12 bases left between them. The CDR3 here is CASSSLAGADTQYF. CDR3 DNA: TGTGCCAGCAGTTCACTAGCTGGGGCAGATACGCAGTATTTT.

The chain is built from TRBV4-2 and TRBJ1-2; maybe TRBD1 (5 bases). The V end was cut by 1 base, the J end by 4 bases, with 16 bases between. The germline V gene encodes CDR1 LGHNA and CDR2 YNFKEQ. The CDR3 has 16 residues. For the CDR3, the DNA is TGTGCCAGCAGCCAAGCGGGGGACGCTCGGGGCTATGGCTACACCTTC. Residues: CASSQAGDARGYGYTF.

The chain uses TRBV6-5 and TRBJ2-3; possible D gene TRBD1, 5 bases. V was clipped by 8 bases and J by 8 bases, with 17 bases between them. This CDR3 spans 13 amino acids. The germline gives CDR1 MNHEY, CDR2 SVGAGI. The CDR3 coding sequence is TGTGCCAGCCGAGACCCGCAGGGATTTACGCAGTATTTT. This gives the protein CASRDPQGFTQYF.

The genes are TRBV6-4 and TRBJ2-3, with a tentative D call TRBD2 (6 bases). Germline CDR1 reads MRHNA; CDR2 reads SNTAGT. Deletions cut 0 bases from V and 1 base from J, with 8 bases between. CDR3 length: 15 amino acids. CDR3 bases: TGTGCCAGCAGTGACTCGGACTACTGCACAGATACGCAGTATTTT. This gives the protein CASSDSDYCTDTQYF.

The rearrangement links TRBV4-2 to TRBJ2-5; 11 nucleotides agree with TRBD2. CDR3 length: 17 residues. V was pared by 3 bases and J by 4 bases, with 10 bases of the junction left unmatched. Germline values: CDR1 LGHNA, CDR2 YNFKEQ. The CDR3 sequence: CASSQAGLAAPGETQYF. CDR3 DNA: TGTGCCAGCAGCCAGGCGGGACTAGCGGCACCGGGAGAGACCCAGTACTTC.

This clone was counted a few times. J is TRBJ1-2 and V is TRBV27, with D possibly matching TRBD1 (5 bases). The CDR3 has 16 residues. Germline V gene lookup returns CDR1 MNHEY and CDR2 SMNVEV (reference sequence). The ends were cut back, 0 bases at V and 4 bases at J, with 15 bases in the middle. CDR3 nucleotides: TGTGCCAGCAGTTTATCGGGGCCCGGGAGAAGCTATGGCTACACCTTC. Translating gives CASSLSGPGRSYGYTF.

About this clone: The sample has other DNA sequences that encode this CDR3 too. This chain uses TRBV5-1 with TRBJ1-3, with a weak D call TRBD1 (5 bases). The CDR3 length is 14 residues. The V and J ends lost 0 bases and 3 bases respectively, with 7 bases between them. Germline CDR1 is SGHRS and CDR2 is YFSETQ. This CDR3 is CASSLAGYGNTIYF. CDR3 in DNA: TGCGCCAGCAGCTTGGCAGGGTATGGAAACACCATATATTTT. The full variable domain, with the rest looked up from reference TRBV5-1 and TRBJ1-3, is KAGVTQTPRYLIKTRGQQVTLSCSPISGHRSVSWYQQTPGQGLQFLFEYFSETQRNKGNFPGRFSGRQFSNSRSEMNVSTLELGDSALYLCASSLAGYGNTIYFGEGSWLTVV.

The chain uses TRBV7-9 and TRBJ1-2, with 11 bases lining up with TRBD1. V lost 5 bases to trimming and J lost 4 bases; unmatched junction nucleotides: 6. Per the germline V gene, CDR1 is SEHNR and CDR2 is FQNEAQ (reference sequence). The CDR3 runs 15 residues. CDR3 DNA sequence: TGTGCCAGCAGCCACCGGGACAGGGGGAGCTATGGCTACACCTTC. As protein: CASSHRDRGSYGYTF.

This clone has a single count. The rearrangement links TRBV2 to TRBJ1-1; possible D gene TRBD1, 5 bases. This CDR3 is built from 13 residues. V gave up 6 bases and J gave up 4 bases, with 12 bases separating them. The germline V gene encodes CDR1 SNHLY and CDR2 FYNNEI. The CDR3 spells CASRGRGGTEAFF. CDR3 bases: TGTGCCAGCAGGGGGAGGGGAGGCACTGAAGCTTTCTTT.

V and J are TRBV5-6 and TRBJ1-2; D is perhaps TRBD1 (6 bases). The V end was cut by 4 bases, the J end by 5 bases, with 18 bases between. CDR1 is SGHDT and CDR2 is YYEEEE in the germline V gene. The CDR3 extends over 15 amino acids. CDR3 bases: TGTGCCAGCAGCCTGCCGAACAGGGTCCTTTATGGCTACACCTTC. Its protein is CASSLPNRVLYGYTF.

V gene TRBV29-1 combines with J gene TRBJ1-2, with 11 positions matching TRBD1. The V segment lost 7 bases and the J segment 6 bases; nucleotides outside the gene matches: 4. The germline V gene has CDR1 SQVTM and CDR2 ANQGSEA. The CDR3 runs to 12 residues. The DNA of the CDR3 is TGCAGCGAATCGGGACAGGGGGATGGCTACACCTTC. Its translation: CSESGQGDGYTF.

V usage is TRBV7-9 and J usage is TRBJ2-2; 9 bases are shared with TRBD1. The germline CDR1 and CDR2 sequences are SEHNR and FQNEAQ (reference sequence). V shed 5 bases and J 5 bases; nucleotides not matched to a gene: 9. The CDR3 consists of 16 residues. The CDR3 loop reads CASSGLTGGFTGELFF. The DNA of the CDR3 is TGTGCCAGCAGCGGTTTGACAGGGGGTTTTACCGGGGAGCTGTTTTTT.

The chain combines TRBV9 with TRBJ2-5, with a tentative D call TRBD1 (6 bases). V shed 2 bases and J shed 5 bases, with 16 bases lying between them. The CDR3 spans 15 residues. Germline V gives CDR1 SGDLS, CDR2 YYNGEE. The CDR3 reads CASSVGTPRVETQYF. As DNA, the CDR3 is TGTGCCAGCAGCGTGGGGACACCCCGGGTGGAGACCCAGTACTTC.

The chain has TRBV6-1 and TRBJ2-7; tentatively, D is TRBD1 (5 bases). The V and J ends lost 1 base and 6 bases respectively, with 13 bases between them. Germline V gene lookup returns CDR1 MNHNS and CDR2 SASEGT. The CDR3 has 14 residues. CDR3 loop: CASSEGRGRSEQYV. CDR3 DNA: TGTGCCAGCAGTGAAGGAAGGGGTCGATCCGAGCAGTACGTC.

The chain carries TRBV12-5 and TRBJ2-1, with 15 positions matching TRBD2. This CDR3 is built from 19 residues. Germline CDR1 LGHNT, CDR2 FRNRAP. Trimming took 2 bases from V and 5 from J; bases not matched to a gene: 10. In nucleotides, the CDR3 is TGTGCTAGTGGTTTGACCTCCGGGACTAGCGGGAGGTTAAACAATGAGCAGTTCTTC. Protein product: CASGLTSGTSGRLNNEQFF.

The CDR3 nucleotides are TGCGCCAGCAGCTTGACTCTAGCGGGGCCGACAGATACGCAGTATTTT. Its translation is CASSLTLAGPTDTQYF. V is TRBV5-1 and J is TRBJ2-3; 9 bases are shared with TRBD2. This CDR3 spans 16 amino acids. Germline CDR1 is SGHRS and CDR2 is YFSETQ. The V gene end was trimmed by 1 base and the J gene end by 3 bases; junction bases not matched to a gene: 6.

Here the CDR3 reads CASSSLAGGPDTQYF. The CDR3 DNA follows: TGTGCCAGCAGCTCCCTAGCGGGAGGACCAGATACGCAGTATTTT. The J gene is TRBJ2-3, the V gene TRBV7-3, with TRBD2 matching 11 bases. Losses at the gene ends were 4 bases for V and 4 bases for J; bases not matched to a gene: 4. Germline-derived CDR1 and CDR2 are SGHTA and FQGTGA. This CDR3 is built from 15 residues.

This clone appeared a single time. V usage is TRBV11-3 and J usage is TRBJ2-7; 7 bases map to TRBD1. Germline V CDR1 and CDR2: SGHNT, YENEEA. The CDR3 is made up of 13 amino acids. Trimming at V came to 2 bases and at J to 5 bases, leaving 3 bases not matched to a gene. CDR3 protein: CASSLWGTDEQYF. The CDR3 DNA reads as TGTGCCAGCAGCTTATGGGGGACAGACGAGCAGTACTTC.

The gene calls are TRBV4-2 and TRBJ2-3; weak D call: TRBD1 (6 bases). Germline lookup yields CDR1 LGHNA and CDR2 YNFKEQ. Deletions cut 2 bases from V and 0 bases from J, with 9 bases between. This CDR3 region has 15 residues. The CDR3 region is CASSQRQGSTDTQYF. The CDR3 DNA sequence: TGTGCCAGCAGCCAACGCCAGGGGAGCACAGATACGCAGTATTTT.

This chain joins TRBV5-1 and TRBJ1-1; possible D gene TRBD1, 6 bases. The germline gives CDR1 SGHRS, CDR2 YFSETQ. Trimming removed 0 bases from V and 1 base from J, with 19 bases in between. The CDR3 is made up of 18 amino acids. The DNA for the CDR3 is TGCGCCAGCAGCTTGGCCCCCGGGACACCGTCTCAGAACACTGAAGCTTTCTTT. Translated: CASSLAPGTPSQNTEAFF.

V usage is TRBV7-3 and J usage is TRBJ2-3, with D tentatively TRBD1 (6 bases). Germline loops: CDR1 SGHTA, CDR2 FQGTGA. CDR3 length: 13 residues. Trimming removed 5 bases at V and 6 bases at J, with 12 bases between. The CDR3 reads CASSRDIWDTQYF. DNA of the CDR3: TGTGCCAGCAGCCGGGACATTTGGGATACGCAGTATTTT.

The V and J genes are TRBV7-9 and TRBJ1-1; D remains ambiguous. Germline CDR1 is SEHNR and CDR2 is FQNEAQ (reference sequence). Between the trimmed V and J ends, which lost 0 bases and 7 bases, there was a span of 9 bases. The CDR3 is 13 residues long. The CDR3 DNA sequence: TGTGCCAGCAGCTTAGCGAACGGAGGTGAAGCTTTCTTT. As protein: CASSLANGGEAFF.

V gene TRBV30 combines with J gene TRBJ2-7; TRBD1 agrees at 11 bases. Germline V gives CDR1 GTSNPN, CDR2 SVGIG (reference sequence). The CDR3 consists of 14 residues. Losses at the gene ends were 0 bases for V and 3 bases for J; bases not matched to a gene: 1. The chain's CDR3 is CAWSVGTGGYEQYV. The CDR3 coding sequence is TGTGCCTGGAGTGTCGGGACAGGGGGCTACGAGCAGTACGTC.

There are a few counts of this clone. This rearrangement joins TRBV18 to TRBJ2-2, with 7 bases aligning to TRBD1. V trimming: 3 bases; J trimming: 4 bases; junction bases outside the gene matches: 5. Looked up from germline, CDR1 is KGHSH and CDR2 is LQKENI. The CDR3 spans 15 residues. The CDR3 coding sequence is TGTGCCAGCTCACCGACAGGGCCGGCCACCGGGGAGCTGTTTTTT. It codes for CASSPTGPATGELFF.